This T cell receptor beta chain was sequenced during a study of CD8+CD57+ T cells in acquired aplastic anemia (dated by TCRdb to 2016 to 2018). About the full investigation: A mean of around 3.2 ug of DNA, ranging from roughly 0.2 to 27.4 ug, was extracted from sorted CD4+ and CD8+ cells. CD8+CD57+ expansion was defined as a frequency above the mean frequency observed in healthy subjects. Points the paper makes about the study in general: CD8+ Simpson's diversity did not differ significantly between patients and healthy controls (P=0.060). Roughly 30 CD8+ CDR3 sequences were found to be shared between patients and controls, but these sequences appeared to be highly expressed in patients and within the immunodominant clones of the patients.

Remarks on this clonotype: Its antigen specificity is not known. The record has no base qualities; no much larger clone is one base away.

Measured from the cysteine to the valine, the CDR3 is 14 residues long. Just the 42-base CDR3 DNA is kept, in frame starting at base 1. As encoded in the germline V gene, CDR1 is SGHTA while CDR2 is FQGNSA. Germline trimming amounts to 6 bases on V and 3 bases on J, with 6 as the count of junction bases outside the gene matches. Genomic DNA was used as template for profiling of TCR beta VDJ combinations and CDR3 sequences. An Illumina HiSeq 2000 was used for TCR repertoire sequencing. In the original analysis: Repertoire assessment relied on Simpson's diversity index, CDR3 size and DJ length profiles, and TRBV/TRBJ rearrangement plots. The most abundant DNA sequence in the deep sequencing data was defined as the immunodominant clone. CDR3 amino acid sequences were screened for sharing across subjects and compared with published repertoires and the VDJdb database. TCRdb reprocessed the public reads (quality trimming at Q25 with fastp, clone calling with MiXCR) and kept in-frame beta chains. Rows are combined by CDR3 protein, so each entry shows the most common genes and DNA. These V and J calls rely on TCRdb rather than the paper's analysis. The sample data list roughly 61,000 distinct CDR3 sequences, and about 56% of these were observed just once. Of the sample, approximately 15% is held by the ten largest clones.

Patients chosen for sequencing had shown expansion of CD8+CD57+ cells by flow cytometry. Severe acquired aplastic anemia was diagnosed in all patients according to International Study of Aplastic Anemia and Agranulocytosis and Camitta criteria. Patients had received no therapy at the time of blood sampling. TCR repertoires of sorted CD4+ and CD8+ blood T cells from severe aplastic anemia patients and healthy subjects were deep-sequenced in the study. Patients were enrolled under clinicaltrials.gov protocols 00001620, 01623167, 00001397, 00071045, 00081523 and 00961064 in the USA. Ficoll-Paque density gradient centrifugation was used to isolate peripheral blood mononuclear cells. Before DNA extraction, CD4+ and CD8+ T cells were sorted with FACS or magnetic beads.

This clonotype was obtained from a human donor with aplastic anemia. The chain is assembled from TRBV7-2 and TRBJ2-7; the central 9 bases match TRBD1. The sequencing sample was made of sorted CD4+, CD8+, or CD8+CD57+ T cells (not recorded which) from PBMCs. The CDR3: CASRPRQGVYEQYV. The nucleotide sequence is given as TGTGCCAGCAGACCTCGACAGGGGGTCTACGAGCAGTACGTC.